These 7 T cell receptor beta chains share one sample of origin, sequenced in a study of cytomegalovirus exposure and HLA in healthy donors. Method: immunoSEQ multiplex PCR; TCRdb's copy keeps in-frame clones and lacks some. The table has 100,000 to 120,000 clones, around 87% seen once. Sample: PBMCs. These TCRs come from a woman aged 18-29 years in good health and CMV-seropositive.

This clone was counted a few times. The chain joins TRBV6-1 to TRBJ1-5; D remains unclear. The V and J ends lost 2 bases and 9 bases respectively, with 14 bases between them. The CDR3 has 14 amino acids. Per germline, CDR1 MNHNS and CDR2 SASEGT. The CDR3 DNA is TGTGCCAGCAGTGAATTTAGTGTCGAACGGCCCCAGCATTTT. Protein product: CASSEFSVERPQHF.

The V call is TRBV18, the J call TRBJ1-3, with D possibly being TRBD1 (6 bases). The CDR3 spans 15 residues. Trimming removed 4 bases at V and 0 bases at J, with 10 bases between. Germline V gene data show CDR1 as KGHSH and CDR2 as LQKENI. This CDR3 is CASSQQGFSGNTIYF. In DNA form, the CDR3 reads TGTGCCAGCTCACAACAGGGTTTCTCTGGAAACACCATATATTTT.

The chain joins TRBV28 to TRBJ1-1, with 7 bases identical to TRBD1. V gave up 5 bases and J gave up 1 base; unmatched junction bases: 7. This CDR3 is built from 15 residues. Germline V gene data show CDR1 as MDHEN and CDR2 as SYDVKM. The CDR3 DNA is TGTGCCAGCAGTCGCCCGGGACAGACGAACACTGAAGCTTTCTTT. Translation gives CASSRPGQTNTEAFF.

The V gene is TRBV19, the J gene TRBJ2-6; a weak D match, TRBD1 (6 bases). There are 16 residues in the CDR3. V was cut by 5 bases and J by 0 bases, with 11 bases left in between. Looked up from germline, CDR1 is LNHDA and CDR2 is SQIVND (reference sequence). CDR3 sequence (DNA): TGTGCCAGTAGTTTACAGGGTGGCTCTGGGGCCAACGTCCTGACTTTC. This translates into CASSLQGGSGANVLTF.

The chain's CDR3 is CASSLGASVTSTEAFF. The CDR3 nucleotides read TGCGCCAGCAGCTTGGGGGCCTCCGTGACCAGCACTGAAGCTTTCTTT. The V and J genes are TRBV5-1 and TRBJ1-1; no clear D gene. Deletions cut 0 bases from V and 4 bases from J, with 16 bases between. Germline values: CDR1 SGHRS, CDR2 YFSETQ. The CDR3 spans 16 residues.

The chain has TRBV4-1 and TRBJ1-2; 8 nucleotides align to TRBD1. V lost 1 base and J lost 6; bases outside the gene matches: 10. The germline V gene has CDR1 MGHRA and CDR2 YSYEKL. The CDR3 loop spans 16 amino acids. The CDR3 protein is CASSQGSGTGLNGYTF. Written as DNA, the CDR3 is TGCGCCAGCAGCCAAGGCTCCGGGACAGGACTCAATGGCTACACCTTC.

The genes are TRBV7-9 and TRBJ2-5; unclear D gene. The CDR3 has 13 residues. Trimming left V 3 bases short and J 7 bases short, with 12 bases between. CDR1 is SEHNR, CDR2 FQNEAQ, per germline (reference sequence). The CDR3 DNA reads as TGTGCCAGCAGCTTGCCCGGGTTGGGGACCCAGTACTTC. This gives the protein CASSLPGLGTQYF.